The sequence of this T cell receptor beta chain was determined in a study of T cells expressing NK-cell markers. General study findings and limits: Dominant NKG2C+ clonotypes were found to form roughly 1.0-7.0% of CD8+ T cells in over five donors. HCMV specificity of expanded NKG2C+ T cell clones remained unclear.

Germline loops: CDR1 GTSNPN, CDR2 SVGIG (reference sequence). This CDR3 has 11 residues. TCRdb re-called the 5' RACE reads and gives one entry per CDR3 protein, without DNA. Recorded here are some 340,000 distinct CDR3 sequences; the top ten clones represent around 5.3%. In the case of this clonotype: Antigen unknown.

Material for sequencing was blood T cells: a sorted CD56 or NKG2C T cell subset, CD4+ or CD8+ T cells, or bulk PBMC T cells (not recorded which). The sequence derives from a man aged 18-75 years in good health. The gene calls are TRBV30 and TRBJ2-1. CDR3 region: CAWSLRVETFF.